This T cell receptor beta chain was recorded in a study of blood T cell repertoires in COVID-19. V lost 4 bases and J 2 bases, leaving 8 bases between the germline ends. The CDR3 has 13 residues. Germline V lookup: CDR1 MNHEY, CDR2 SVGAGI. Recruitment covered about two dozen US areas and drew participants whose ages spanned roughly 18 to 89 years. Allocation to cohorts depended on clinical history reported by the participants. The data were produced by immunoSEQ multiplex PCR, yet TCRdb's version contains in-frame clones alone and is incomplete. The sample shows 150,000 to 190,000 clones, about 88% of them seen only once.

This chain joins TRBV6-5 and TRBJ1-2; D not resolved. The origin of this receptor is a man aged 45-60 years who had recovered from COVID-19. The sequencing input was PBMCs or T cells enriched from blood (not recorded which). CDR3: CASSSRRNYGYTF. The CDR3 DNA reads TGTGCCAGCAGTTCCCGGAGAAACTATGGCTACACCTTC.